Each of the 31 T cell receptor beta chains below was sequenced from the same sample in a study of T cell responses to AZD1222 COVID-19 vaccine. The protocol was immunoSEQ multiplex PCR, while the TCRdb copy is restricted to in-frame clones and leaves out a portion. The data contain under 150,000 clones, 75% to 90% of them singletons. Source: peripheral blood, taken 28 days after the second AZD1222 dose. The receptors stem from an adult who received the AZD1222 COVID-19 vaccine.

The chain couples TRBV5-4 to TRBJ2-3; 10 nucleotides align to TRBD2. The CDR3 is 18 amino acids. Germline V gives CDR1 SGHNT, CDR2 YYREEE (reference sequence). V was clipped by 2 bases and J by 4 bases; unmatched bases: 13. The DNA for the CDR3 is TGTGCCAGCAGCTTAAGACTAGCGGGTAGATTGAGCCCAGATACGCAGTATTTT. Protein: CASSLRLAGRLSPDTQYF.

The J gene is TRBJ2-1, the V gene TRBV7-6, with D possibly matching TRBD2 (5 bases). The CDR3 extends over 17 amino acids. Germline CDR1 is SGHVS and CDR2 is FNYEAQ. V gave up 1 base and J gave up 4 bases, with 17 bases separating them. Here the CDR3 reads CASSLVGGDYFYNEQFF. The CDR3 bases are TGTGCCAGCAGCTTAGTAGGCGGCGACTATTTTTACAATGAGCAGTTCTTC.

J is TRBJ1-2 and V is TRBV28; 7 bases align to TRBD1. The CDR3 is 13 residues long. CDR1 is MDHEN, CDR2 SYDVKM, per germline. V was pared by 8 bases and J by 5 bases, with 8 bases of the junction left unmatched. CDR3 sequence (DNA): TGTGCCAGCCGTACAGGGGCATTATATGGCTACACCTTC. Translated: CASRTGALYGYTF.

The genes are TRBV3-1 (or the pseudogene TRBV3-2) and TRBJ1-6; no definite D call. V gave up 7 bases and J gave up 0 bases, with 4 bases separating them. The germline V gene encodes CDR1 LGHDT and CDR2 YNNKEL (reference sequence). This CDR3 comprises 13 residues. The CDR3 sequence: CASTPSYNSPLHF. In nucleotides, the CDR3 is TGTGCCAGCACCCCCTCCTATAATTCACCCCTCCACTTT.

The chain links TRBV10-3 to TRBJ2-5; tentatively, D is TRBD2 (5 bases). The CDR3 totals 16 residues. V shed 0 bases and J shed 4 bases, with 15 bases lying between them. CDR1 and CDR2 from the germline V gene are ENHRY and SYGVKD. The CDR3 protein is CAISESTVGAGETQYF. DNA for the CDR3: TGTGCCATCAGTGAGTCGACCGTGGGAGCAGGAGAGACCCAGTACTTC.

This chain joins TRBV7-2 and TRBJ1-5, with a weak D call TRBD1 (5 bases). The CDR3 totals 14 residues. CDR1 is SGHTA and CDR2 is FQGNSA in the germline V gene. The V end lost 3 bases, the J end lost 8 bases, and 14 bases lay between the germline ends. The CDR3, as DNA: TGTGCCAGCAGCTTGTTTGTGGGGGAAGAGCCCCAGCATTTT. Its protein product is CASSLFVGEEPQHF.

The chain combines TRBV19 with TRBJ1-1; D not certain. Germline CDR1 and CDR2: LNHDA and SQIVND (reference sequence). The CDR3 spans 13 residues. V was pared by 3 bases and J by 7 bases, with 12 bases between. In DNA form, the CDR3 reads TGTGCCAGTAGTATCAGACCGGGTGTTGAAGCTTTCTTT. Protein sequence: CASSIRPGVEAFF.

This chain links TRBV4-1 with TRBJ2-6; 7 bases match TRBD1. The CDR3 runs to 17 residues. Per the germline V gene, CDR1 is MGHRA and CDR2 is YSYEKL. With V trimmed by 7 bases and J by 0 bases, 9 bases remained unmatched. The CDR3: CASKTGQEASGANVLTF. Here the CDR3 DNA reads TGCGCCAGCAAGACAGGACAGGAGGCCTCTGGGGCCAACGTCCTGACTTTC.

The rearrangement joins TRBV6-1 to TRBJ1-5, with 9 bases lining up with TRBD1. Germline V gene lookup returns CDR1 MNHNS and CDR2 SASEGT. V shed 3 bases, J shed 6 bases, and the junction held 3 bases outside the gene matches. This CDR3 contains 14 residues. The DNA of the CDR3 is TGTGCCAGCAGTGAGACAGGGGGAGTTCAGCCCCAGCATTTT. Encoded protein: CASSETGGVQPQHF.

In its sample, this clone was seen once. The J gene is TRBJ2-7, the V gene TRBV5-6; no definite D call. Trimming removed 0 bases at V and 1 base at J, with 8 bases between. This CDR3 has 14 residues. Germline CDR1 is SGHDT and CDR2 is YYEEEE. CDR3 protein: CASSLVTVSYEQYV. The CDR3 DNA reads TGTGCCAGCAGCTTGGTCACCGTTTCCTACGAGCAGTACGTC.

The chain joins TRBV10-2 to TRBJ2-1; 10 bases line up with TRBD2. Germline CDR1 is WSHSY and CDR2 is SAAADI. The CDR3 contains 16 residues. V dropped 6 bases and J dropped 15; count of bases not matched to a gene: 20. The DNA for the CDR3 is TGCGCCAGCAGAGAAAGCGGGAGGGCCGGGCACACGCACAGGTTCTTC. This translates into CASRESGRAGHTHRFF.

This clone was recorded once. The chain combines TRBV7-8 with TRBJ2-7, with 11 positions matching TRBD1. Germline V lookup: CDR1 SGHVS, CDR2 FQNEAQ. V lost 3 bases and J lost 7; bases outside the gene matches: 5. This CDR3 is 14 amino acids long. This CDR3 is CASSLGTGGLEQYF. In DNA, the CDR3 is TGTGCCAGCAGCTTGGGGACAGGGGGGCTGGAGCAGTACTTC.

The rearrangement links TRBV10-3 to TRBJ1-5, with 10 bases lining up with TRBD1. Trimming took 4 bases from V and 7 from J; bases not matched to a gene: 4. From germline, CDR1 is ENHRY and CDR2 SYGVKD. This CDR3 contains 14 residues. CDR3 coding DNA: TGTGCCATCAGTGGAAGGACAGGGGGGCAGCCCCAGCATTTT. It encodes CAISGRTGGQPQHF.

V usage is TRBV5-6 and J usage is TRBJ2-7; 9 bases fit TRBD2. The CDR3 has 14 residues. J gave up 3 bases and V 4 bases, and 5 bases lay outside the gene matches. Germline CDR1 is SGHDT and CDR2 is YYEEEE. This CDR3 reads CASSRASGVYEQYV. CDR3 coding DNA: TGTGCCAGCAGCAGGGCTAGCGGGGTCTACGAGCAGTACGTC.

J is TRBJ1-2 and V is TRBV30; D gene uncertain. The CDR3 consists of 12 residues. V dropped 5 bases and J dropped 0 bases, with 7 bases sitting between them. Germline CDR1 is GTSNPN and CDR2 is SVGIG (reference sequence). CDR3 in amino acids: CAWGETNYGYTF. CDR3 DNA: TGTGCCTGGGGAGAGACTAACTATGGCTACACCTTC.

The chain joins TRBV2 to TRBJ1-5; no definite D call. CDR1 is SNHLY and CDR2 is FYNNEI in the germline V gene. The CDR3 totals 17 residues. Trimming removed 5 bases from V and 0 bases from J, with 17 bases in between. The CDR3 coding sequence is TGTGCCAGCAGTCGTCGTGAGAGCCTTTATAGCAATCAGCCCCAGCATTTT. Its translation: CASSRRESLYSNQPQHF.

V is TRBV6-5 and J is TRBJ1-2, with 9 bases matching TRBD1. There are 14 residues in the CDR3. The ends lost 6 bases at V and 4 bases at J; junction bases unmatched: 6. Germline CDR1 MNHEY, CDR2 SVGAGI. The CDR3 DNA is TGTGCCAGCAGGAATCCGGGACAGGGCTATGGCTACACCTTC. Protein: CASRNPGQGYGYTF.

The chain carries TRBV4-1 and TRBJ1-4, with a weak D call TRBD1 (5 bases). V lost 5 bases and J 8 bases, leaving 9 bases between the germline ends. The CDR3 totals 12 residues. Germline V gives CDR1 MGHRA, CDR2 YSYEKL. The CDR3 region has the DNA TGCGCCAGCAGCTCAGGGCAAGAAAAACTGTTTTTT. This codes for CASSSGQEKLFF.

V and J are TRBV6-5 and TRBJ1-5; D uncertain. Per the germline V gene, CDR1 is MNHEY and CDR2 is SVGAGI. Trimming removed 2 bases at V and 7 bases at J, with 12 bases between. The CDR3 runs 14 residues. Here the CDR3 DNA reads TGTGCCAGCAGTTACAAAAATTCTAGGCAGCCCCAGCATTTT. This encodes CASSYKNSRQPQHF.

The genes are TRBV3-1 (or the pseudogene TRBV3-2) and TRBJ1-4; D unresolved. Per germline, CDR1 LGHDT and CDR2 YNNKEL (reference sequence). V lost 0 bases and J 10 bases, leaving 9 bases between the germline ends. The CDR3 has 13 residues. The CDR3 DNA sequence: TGTGCCAGCAGCCAAGAGGAAGGGTCAAAACTGTTTTTT. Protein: CASSQEEGSKLFF.

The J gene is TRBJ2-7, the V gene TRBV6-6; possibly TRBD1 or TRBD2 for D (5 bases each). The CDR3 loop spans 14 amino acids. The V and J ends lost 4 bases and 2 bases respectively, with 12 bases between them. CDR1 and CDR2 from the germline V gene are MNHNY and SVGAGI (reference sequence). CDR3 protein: CASSFQGAAYEQYV. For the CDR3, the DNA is TGTGCCAGCAGTTTTCAGGGAGCGGCCTACGAGCAGTACGTC.

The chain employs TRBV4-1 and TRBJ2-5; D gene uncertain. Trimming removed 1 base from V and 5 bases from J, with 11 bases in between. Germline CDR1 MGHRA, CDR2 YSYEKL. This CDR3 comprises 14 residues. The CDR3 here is CASSQGSNGETQYF. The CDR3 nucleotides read TGCGCCAGCAGCCAAGGGTCGAATGGGGAGACCCAGTACTTC.

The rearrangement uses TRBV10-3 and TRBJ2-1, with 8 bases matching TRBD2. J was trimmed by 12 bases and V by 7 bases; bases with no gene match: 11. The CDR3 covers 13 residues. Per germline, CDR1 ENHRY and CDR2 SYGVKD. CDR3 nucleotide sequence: TGTGCCATCACCCCCGGTAGCGGGGAAGGGCAGTTCTTC. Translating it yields CAITPGSGEGQFF.

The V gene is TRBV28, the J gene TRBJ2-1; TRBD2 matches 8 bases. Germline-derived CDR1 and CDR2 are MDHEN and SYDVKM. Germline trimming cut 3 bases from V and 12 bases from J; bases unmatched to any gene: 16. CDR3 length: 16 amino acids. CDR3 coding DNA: TGTGCCAGCAGTTTCGTCATCGGCAGCGGGAGTGTAGGGCAGTTCTTC. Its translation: CASSFVIGSGSVGQFF.

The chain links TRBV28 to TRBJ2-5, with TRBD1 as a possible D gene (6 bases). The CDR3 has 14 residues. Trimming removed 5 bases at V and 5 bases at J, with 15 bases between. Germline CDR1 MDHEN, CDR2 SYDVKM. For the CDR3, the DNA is TGTGCCAGCAGTACGCTCACAGGGCCGGAGACCCAGTACTTC. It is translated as CASSTLTGPETQYF.

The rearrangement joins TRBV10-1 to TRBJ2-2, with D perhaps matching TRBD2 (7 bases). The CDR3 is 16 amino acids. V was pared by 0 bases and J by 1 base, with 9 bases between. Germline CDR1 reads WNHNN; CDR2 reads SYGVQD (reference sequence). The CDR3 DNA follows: TGCGCCAGCAGTGAGTCGGGGGGGCGGAACACCGGGGAGCTGTTTTTT. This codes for CASSESGGRNTGELFF.

CDR3: CASSLGSSGNTEAFF. CDR3 coding DNA: TGCGCCAGCAGCTTGGGCAGCTCGGGGAACACTGAAGCTTTCTTT. This chain joins TRBV5-1 and TRBJ1-1; the D is unclear. CDR1 and CDR2 (germline): SGHRS, YFSETQ. CDR3 length equals 15 residues. V lost 0 bases and J lost 1, with 10 bases in between. Based on the CDR3 plus reference TRBV5-1 and TRBJ1-1, the full variable domain is KAGVTQTPRYLIKTRGQQVTLSCSPISGHRSVSWYQQTPGQGLQFLFEYFSETQRNKGNFPGRFSGRQFSNSRSEMNVSTLELGDSALYLCASSLGSSGNTEAFFGQGTRLTVV.

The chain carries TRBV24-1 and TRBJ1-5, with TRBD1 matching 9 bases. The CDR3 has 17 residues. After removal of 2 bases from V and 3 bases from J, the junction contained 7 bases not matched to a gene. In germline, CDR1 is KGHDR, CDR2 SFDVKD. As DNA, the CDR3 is TGTGCCACCAGTGATTCAGGACAGGGGCCCACCAATCAGCCCCAGCATTTT. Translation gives CATSDSGQGPTNQPQHF.

CDR3 DNA: TGTGCCAGCTCACCAATGAGACAGGGGGCCGGGGAGCTGTTTTTT. Amino acids: CASSPMRQGAGELFF. This rearrangement joins TRBV18 to TRBJ2-2; 9 bases map to TRBD1. Trimming removed 2 bases from V and 6 bases from J; junction bases left unmatched: 4. Germline CDR1 reads KGHSH; CDR2 reads LQKENI. The CDR3 runs to 15 residues.

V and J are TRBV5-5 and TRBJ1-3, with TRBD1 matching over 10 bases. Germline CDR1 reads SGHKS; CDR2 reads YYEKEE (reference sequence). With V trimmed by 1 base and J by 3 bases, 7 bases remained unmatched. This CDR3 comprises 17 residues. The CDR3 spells CASSLIVTGGIGNTIYF. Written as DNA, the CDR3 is TGTGCCAGCAGCTTGATAGTGACAGGGGGCATTGGAAACACCATATATTTT.

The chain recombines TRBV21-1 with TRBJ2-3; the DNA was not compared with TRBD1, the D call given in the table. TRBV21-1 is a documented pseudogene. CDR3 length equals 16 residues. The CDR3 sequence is CASKYRNVSGTDTQYF. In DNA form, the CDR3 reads TGTGCCAGCAAGTACAGAAATGTATCAGGCACAGATACGCAGTATTTT.